This passage covers 6 T cell receptor beta chains from one sample sequenced in a study of blood T cell repertoires in COVID-19 (dated by TCRdb to the early 2020s). The library was made by the immunoSEQ multiplex PCR assay. The table comes from immuneACCESS by way of TCRdb, which keeps in-frame sequences with V and J called. Part of the clones is missing from these tables; in studies checked, under half for an unresolved V gene and the rest for unknown reasons. The sample profile shows around 260,000 clones; less than 85% of them were found once. Clones ranked in the top ten supply 3.5% to 5.5% of the sample. Sequencing used peripheral blood. The receptors derive from a man between 60 and 75 years old who had recovered from COVID-19.

J is TRBJ2-3 and V is TRBV7-6, with D perhaps matching TRBD1 (6 bases). The ends were cut back, 5 bases at V and 8 bases at J, with 17 bases in the middle. Germline CDR1 reads SGHVS; CDR2 reads FNYEAQ. The CDR3 extends over 14 amino acids. In nucleotides, the CDR3 is TGTGCCAGCAGCCAGAGGCTGATAGGGGGTACGCAGTATTTT. It specifies CASSQRLIGGTQYF.

This clone has a single count. V and J are TRBV15 and TRBJ2-3; 8 nucleotides align to TRBD2. This CDR3 contains 14 residues. Losses at the gene ends were 4 bases for V and 2 bases for J; bases not matched to a gene: 2. The germline V gene has CDR1 LNHNV and CDR2 YYDKDF (reference sequence). The CDR3 DNA is TGTGCCACCAGCAAGCGGGAGTCCACAGATACGCAGTATTTT. This gives the protein CATSKRESTDTQYF.

The CDR3 DNA reads as TGTGCCAGCAGTTCCAGGGGGAGCACTGAAGCTTTCTTT. This sequence encodes CASSSRGSTEAFF. V gene TRBV12-3 or TRBV12-4 combines with J gene TRBJ1-1; TRBD1 matches at 7 bases. The CDR3 spans 13 residues. V lost 4 bases to trimming and J lost 4 bases; unmatched junction nucleotides: 3.

V and J are TRBV28 and TRBJ2-7; TRBD2 matches 11 bases. The CDR3 has 15 residues. The trim removed 6 bases at V and 3 bases at J, leaving 7 bases unmatched. CDR1 is MDHEN and CDR2 is SYDVKM in the germline V gene. The CDR3 DNA is TGTGCCAGCAGCAAGGGGACTAGCGGCGTCTACGAGCAGTACTTC. As protein: CASSKGTSGVYEQYF.

The chain recombines TRBV6-5 with TRBJ2-7; TRBD1 matches 8 bases. There are 16 residues in the CDR3. The V gene's germline CDR1 is MNHEY and CDR2 SVGAGI. V shed 0 bases and J 2 bases; nucleotides not matched to a gene: 6. CDR3 nucleotide sequence: TGTGCCAGCAGTTACTCGATGACAGGGGTGGCCTACGAGCAGTACTTC. Its translation: CASSYSMTGVAYEQYF.

J is TRBJ2-1 and V is TRBV5-4, with D maybe TRBD1 (6 bases). The CDR3 runs 13 residues. Germline loops: CDR1 SGHNT, CDR2 YYREEE (reference sequence). V was shortened by 4 bases and J by 10 bases, with 15 bases between the two germline ends. The CDR3 spells CASSTPQGPEQFF. The CDR3 DNA reads TGTGCCAGCAGCACTCCACAGGGTCCAGAGCAGTTCTTC.